This entry concerns a single T cell receptor (beta chain). The source of the sample is a study of blood T cell repertoires in COVID-19. A case of COVID-19 had been met by exposed participants within 2 weeks before study entry. The authors' processing: Estimated nucleated cell counts came from reference gene primer amplification. This table comes from immunoSEQ multiplex PCR, and its TCRdb copy is limited to in-frame clones, with some not included. V and J calls and clone size come straight from that table; D and trimming were deduced from the DNA. This table holds around 240,000 clones, more than 80% found once. The germline gives CDR1 SEHNR, CDR2 FQNEAQ (reference sequence). This CDR3 comprises 15 residues.

The genes are TRBV7-9 and TRBJ1-3; TRBD1 aligns across 7 bases. The sequenced sample consisted of PBMCs or T cells enriched from blood (not recorded which). The sequence was collected from a man aged 45-65 years who had been exposed to COVID-19. The CDR3 DNA follows: TGTGCACTCAGCGGGGGACAGACCTCTGGAAACACCATATATTTT. Amino acid sequence: CALSGGQTSGNTIYF.